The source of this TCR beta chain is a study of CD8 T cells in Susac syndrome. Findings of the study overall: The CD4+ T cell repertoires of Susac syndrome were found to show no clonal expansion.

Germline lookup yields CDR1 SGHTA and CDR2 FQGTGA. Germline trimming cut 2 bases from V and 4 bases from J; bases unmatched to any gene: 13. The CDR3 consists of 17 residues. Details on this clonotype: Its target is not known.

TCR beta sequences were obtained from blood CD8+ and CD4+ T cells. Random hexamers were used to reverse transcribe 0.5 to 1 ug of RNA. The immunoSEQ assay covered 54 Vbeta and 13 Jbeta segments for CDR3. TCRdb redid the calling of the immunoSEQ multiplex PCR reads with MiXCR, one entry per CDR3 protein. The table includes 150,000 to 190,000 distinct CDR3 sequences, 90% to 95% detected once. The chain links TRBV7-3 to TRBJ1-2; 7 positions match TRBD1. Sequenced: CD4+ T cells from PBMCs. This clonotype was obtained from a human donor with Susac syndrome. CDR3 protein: CASSLLPGQTDLYGYTF. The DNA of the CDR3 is TGTGCCAGCAGCTTACTCCCGGGACAGACCGATCTCTATGGCTACACCTTC.